This T cell receptor beta chain was profiled in a study of T cell responses to AZD1222 COVID-19 vaccine. Whole-study findings and limits: Spike as a whole was targeted by vaccine-associated CD4 TCRs, dominant at 160-218 and 743-854. Close to half of spike-specific TCRs reportedly recognize unmutated variant regions. White British donors predominated, females outnumbered males, and clonal diversity was possibly underestimated.

Points on this clone: What it binds is not known.

Assay used: immunoSEQ multiplex PCR; TCRdb lists only in-frame clones, some missing. The sample contains around 58,000 clones, roughly 90% of which appear only once. The CDR3 extends over 16 amino acids. CDR1 is SNHLY, CDR2 FYNNEI, per germline. J lost 4 bases, V lost 6 bases, and 6 bases had no gene match. Investigators merged groups given second doses at roughly 4 or roughly 12 weeks. The origin of this receptor is an adult who received the AZD1222 COVID-19 vaccine. Sequenced here: peripheral blood, sampled 28 days after the second AZD1222 dose. V and J are TRBV2 and TRBJ2-3; 14 nucleotides agree with TRBD2. The CDR3 region is CASRGGLAGEADTQYF. The DNA for the CDR3 is TGTGCCAGCAGGGGGGGACTAGCGGGAGAAGCAGATACGCAGTATTTT.